This T cell receptor beta chain is from a study of T cells in Graves' hyperthyroidism and ophthalmopathy. Study background: Peripheral blood was secured at the point of initial diagnosis, before any treatment. The study's findings and limits: Patients with ophthalmopathy were separated from those with stable hyperthyroidism by a 13 V-J model. Model predictions of ophthalmopathy came a median around 6.5 months before onset.

With 8 bases clipped from V and 7 bases from J, the junction kept 7 bases outside the gene matches. In germline, CDR1 is DFQATT, CDR2 SNEGSKA (reference sequence). The CDR3 consists of 11 residues. Clinical Activity Scores of at least 3, NOSPECS grades of at least 4 and durations under 3 months characterized ophthalmopathy patients. The CDR3 regions of TCR beta were amplified from RNA transcripts. First-round RT-PCR of the TCR CDR3 relied on the HTBI primer set. MiXCR was run by TCRdb on the multiplex PCR reads, yielding one entry per CDR3 protein. The sample has about 400,000 distinct CDR3 sequences; around 15% are singletons. Concerning this clonotype: Its antigen is currently unknown.

This receptor was obtained from a woman aged 55-69 years with Graves' ophthalmopathy. This rearrangement joins TRBV20-1 to TRBJ1-2, with TRBD1 identical over 7 bases. Sequences were obtained from blood. CDR3 in amino acids: CSPPGQVGYTF. CDR3 sequence (DNA): TGCAGTCCCCCAGGACAGGTTGGCTACACCTTC.